This T cell receptor (beta chain) was sequenced during a study of patients and donors after allogeneic stem cell transplantation. TCRdb redid the calling of the RT-PCR reads with MiXCR, one entry per CDR3 protein. The sample records roughly 880,000 distinct CDR3 sequences, approximately 19% being singletons. Sequencing used blood, either unsorted or a sorted T cell fraction (not recorded which). The clonotype comes from a human donor who was either an allogeneic HSCT recipient or a stem cell or donor lymphocyte infusion donor (not recorded which). It is not recorded whose cells these are; they may come from a transplant donor.

CDR3 in amino acids: CASSSTPLTDTQYF. CDR3 DNA: TGTGCCAGCAGCTCCACCCCCCTCACAGATACGCAGTATTTT. The genes are TRBV7-3 and TRBJ2-3; no reliable D call. Trimming removed 4 bases at V and 2 bases at J, with 10 bases between. Per germline, CDR1 SGHTA and CDR2 FQGTGA. This CDR3 contains 14 residues.